The T cell receptor beta chain under discussion was sequenced for a study of shared clonotypes between healthy human individuals. This CDR3 has 15 residues. Germline CDR1 reads MNHEY; CDR2 reads SVGAGI. About this clone: One junction end disagrees with the germline gene, perhaps due to a read error.

Some clones are missing from TCRdb's copy, which holds only in-frame ones; the method was immunoSEQ multiplex PCR. The repertoire holds 1.4 million or so clones, with 98% as singletons. The V gene is TRBV6-5, the J gene TRBJ1-1; D is possibly TRBD1 (5 bases). This clonotype was obtained from a young man in good health. The specimen sequenced was naive CD4+ T cells sorted from blood. Subset indicated: CD45RA+ positively selected. CDR3 in amino acids: CASSRTRDKNAEAFF. CDR3 nucleotide sequence: TGTGCCAGCAGCCGAACCAGGGATAAGAACGCTGAAGCTTTCTTT.